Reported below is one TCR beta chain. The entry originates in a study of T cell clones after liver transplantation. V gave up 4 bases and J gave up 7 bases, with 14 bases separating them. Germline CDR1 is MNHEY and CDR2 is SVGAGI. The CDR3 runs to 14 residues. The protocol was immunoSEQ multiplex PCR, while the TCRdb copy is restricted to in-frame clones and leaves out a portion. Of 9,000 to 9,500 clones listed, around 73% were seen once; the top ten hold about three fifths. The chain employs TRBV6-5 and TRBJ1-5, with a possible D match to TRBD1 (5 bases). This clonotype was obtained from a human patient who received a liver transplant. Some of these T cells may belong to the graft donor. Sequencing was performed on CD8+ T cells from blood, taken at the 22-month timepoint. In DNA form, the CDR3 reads TGTGCCAGCAGTTTCTGGCAGGGTGGACAGCCCCAGCATTTT. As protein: CASSFWQGGQPQHF.